This TCR beta chain was found in a study of OX40 agonist ivuxolimab in advanced cancers. Assay: immunoSEQ multiplex PCR; the TCRdb copy retains only in-frame clones and omits some. The profile shows about 34,000 clones, nearly 95% of them singletons. V was pared by 2 bases and J by 2 bases, with 17 bases between. CDR3 size: 17 residues. Germline CDR1 reads LNHDA; CDR2 reads SQIVND (reference sequence). As for this clone: Its target is unknown.

Whole-study results and caveats: There were, on average, more expanded clones in CD8+ T cells than in CD4+.

Material: CD4+ or CD8+ T cells sorted from blood, obtained in a trial of the OX40 agonist ivuxolimab. This rearrangement joins TRBV19 to TRBJ2-3, with no clear D. The receptor comes from an adult with an advanced solid tumor such as melanoma, head and neck, liver or kidney cancer. CDR3 sequence: CASSILTAPGDTDTQYF. The CDR3 nucleotides read TGTGCCAGTAGTATATTAACGGCGCCGGGCGACACAGATACGCAGTATTTT.